These 31 T cell receptor beta chains were all obtained from the same sample, sequenced in a study of radiotherapy plus CTLA-4 blockade in lung cancer. Profiling relied on immunoSEQ multiplex PCR, and the TCRdb table lists in-frame clones only, not all of them. The repertoire holds 90,000 to 95,000 clones, with 80% to 90% as singletons. The sequencing used peripheral blood, collected from a patient treated with radiotherapy plus ipilimumab. The receptors derive from a human donor with non-small cell lung cancer who had stable disease on radiotherapy plus ipilimumab.

The V and J genes are TRBV18 and TRBJ2-5, with TRBD1 matching over 7 bases. With V trimmed by 8 bases and J by 2 bases, 5 bases remained unmatched. The germline gives CDR1 KGHSH, CDR2 LQKENI. This CDR3 is built from 13 residues. CDR3 coding DNA: TGTGCCAGCATGAGGACAGGTCAAGAGACCCAGTACTTC. This translates into CASMRTGQETQYF.

This chain connects TRBV7-9 to TRBJ1-4; no firm D call. Germline assignment: CDR1 SEHNR and CDR2 FQNEAQ (reference sequence). V gave up 1 base and J gave up 0 bases, with 3 bases separating them. The CDR3 length is 14 residues. DNA of the CDR3: TGTGCCAGCAGCTTAGGCTCAACTAATGAAAAACTGTTTTTT. Amino acids: CASSLGSTNEKLFF.

This clone showed up just once. The chain carries TRBV7-2 and TRBJ2-5, with D perhaps matching TRBD1 (6 bases). Germline CDR1 is SGHTA and CDR2 is FQGNSA. The V and J ends lost 5 bases and 4 bases respectively, with 14 bases between them. This CDR3 comprises 14 residues. In DNA form, the CDR3 reads TGTGCCAGCAGCGTGCCCAGGGGTTCAGAGACCCAGTACTTC. Residues: CASSVPRGSETQYF.

The rearrangement uses TRBV6-5 and TRBJ1-1; D may be TRBD1 (5 bases). The CDR3 extends over 15 amino acids. V lost 2 bases, J lost 0 bases, and 10 bases lay in between. Germline assignment: CDR1 MNHEY and CDR2 SVGAGI. This CDR3 reads CASSYGGSLNTEAFF. Written as DNA, the CDR3 is TGTGCCAGCAGTTACGGGGGGTCCTTGAACACTGAAGCTTTCTTT.

The rearrangement uses TRBV27 and TRBJ1-5, with no clear D. V dropped 6 bases and J dropped 3 bases, with 12 bases sitting between them. CDR1 and CDR2 from the germline V gene are MNHEY and SMNVEV (reference sequence). The CDR3 runs to 14 residues. The CDR3: CASRSGVPNQPQHF. CDR3 nucleotides: TGTGCCAGCAGATCTGGGGTTCCCAATCAGCCCCAGCATTTT.

V is TRBV6-6 and J is TRBJ2-5; D tentatively reads TRBD1 or TRBD2 (5 bases each). Looked up from germline, CDR1 is MNHNY and CDR2 is SVGAGI (reference sequence). This CDR3 has 15 residues. With 2 bases removed from V and 1 base from J, the gap between germline ends came to 11 bases. The CDR3 nucleotides read TGTGCCAGCAGTTACGGGGGAAGGGCCCAAGAGACCCAGTACTTC. Encoded protein: CASSYGGRAQETQYF.

Concerning this clone itself: One junction end does not reproduce the germline sequence, and a read error may be involved. The V call is TRBV19, the J call TRBJ2-1, with D perhaps being TRBD1 or TRBD2 (6 bases each). Germline V gene sequence: CDR1 LNHDA, CDR2 SQIVND (reference sequence). The CDR3 is 12 amino acids. The CDR3 DNA reads as TGTGCCAGCACCCTGGGGGGCAGGGAGCTGTTCTTC. This gives the protein CASTLGGRELFF.

This chain joins TRBV6-5 and TRBJ2-5; 11 positions agree with TRBD1. This CDR3 is built from 16 residues. V shed 1 base and J 2 bases; nucleotides not matched to a gene: 3. Per germline, CDR1 MNHEY and CDR2 SVGAGI. The CDR3 DNA reads as TGTGCCAGCAGTTACTTCCGGGACAGGGGGCAAGAGACCCAGTACTTC. The encoded protein is CASSYFRDRGQETQYF.

J is TRBJ2-3 and V is TRBV7-6, with 9 bases that match TRBD1. The V gene end was trimmed by 5 bases and the J gene end by 3 bases; junction bases not matched to a gene: 6. Germline lookup yields CDR1 SGHVS and CDR2 FNYEAQ. The CDR3 spans 15 residues. The chain's CDR3 is CASSVRDRVTDTQYF. The CDR3 DNA is TGTGCCAGCAGCGTCCGGGACAGGGTAACAGATACGCAGTATTTT.

V is TRBV11-2 and J is TRBJ2-7, with TRBD2 matching over 9 bases. The junction had 6 bases not matched to a gene; V was cut back by 8 bases and J by 7 bases. The CDR3 spans 12 residues. Germline assignment: CDR1 SGHAT and CDR2 FQNNGV. DNA of the CDR3: TGTGCCAGCCGGGCGGGGGGGCAAGAGCAGTACTTC. It is translated as CASRAGGQEQYF.

The chain links TRBV5-8 to TRBJ2-1; the match to TRBD2 covers 9 bases. CDR3 length equals 16 residues. J lost 8 bases, V lost 1 base, and 10 bases had no gene match. Germline CDR1 is SGHTS and CDR2 is YDEGEE. CDR3 nucleotides: TGTGCCAGCAGCTTGTGGGGACTAGCAGCCCCCGATGAGCAGTTCTTC. Its protein is CASSLWGLAAPDEQFF.

The chain carries TRBV19 and TRBJ2-7; 10 bases align to TRBD1. The CDR3 totals 16 residues. With V trimmed by 4 bases and J by 2 bases, 8 bases remained unmatched. CDR1 is LNHDA, CDR2 SQIVND, per germline (reference sequence). The CDR3 protein is CASSTEGQGSTYEQYF. The CDR3 nucleotides are TGTGCCAGTAGTACGGAGGGACAGGGGAGCACCTACGAGCAGTACTTC.

This chain connects TRBV9 to TRBJ2-5; 9 nucleotides line up with TRBD2. Looked up from germline, CDR1 is SGDLS and CDR2 is YYNGEE. This CDR3 is 16 amino acids long. With V trimmed by 0 bases and J by 1 base, 4 bases remained unmatched. The CDR3 DNA reads TGTGCCAGCAGCGTAGGTCCTAGCGGGGTCCAAGAGACCCAGTACTTC. Its translation: CASSVGPSGVQETQYF.

The chain combines TRBV28 with TRBJ2-5; D is unresolved. The CDR3 extends over 14 amino acids. Looked up from germline, CDR1 is MDHEN and CDR2 is SYDVKM. Trimming cost V 6 bases and J 3 bases, with 14 bases left between them. DNA of the CDR3: TGTGCCAGCAGCAGAAGGACCCGAAAAGAGACCCAGTACTTC. Translated, it gives CASSRRTRKETQYF.

In DNA form, the CDR3 reads TGTGCCAGCAGTCTGACCGGCCGGGGGGAGACCCAGTACTTC. Translated, it gives CASSLTGRGETQYF. This chain connects TRBV27 to TRBJ2-5; D might be TRBD2 (6 bases). Germline loops: CDR1 MNHEY, CDR2 SMNVEV (reference sequence). The ends were cut back, 5 bases at V and 5 bases at J, with 15 bases in the middle. CDR3 length: 14 residues.

The chain recombines TRBV5-1 with TRBJ2-7, with 10 positions matching TRBD1. The germline V gene has CDR1 SGHRS and CDR2 YFSETQ. Losses at the gene ends were 4 bases for V and 4 bases for J; bases not matched to a gene: 8. The CDR3 runs to 15 residues. The CDR3 protein is CASSNPGQGLYEQYF. CDR3 nucleotide sequence: TGCGCCAGCAGCAACCCGGGACAGGGGCTGTACGAGCAGTACTTC.

This clone turned up a few times. CDR3 sequence: CASSETGVNTEAFF. DNA of the CDR3: TGTGCCAGCAGTGAAACAGGGGTGAACACTGAAGCTTTCTTT. The rearrangement links TRBV4-2 to TRBJ1-1; TRBD1 matches 7 bases. J was trimmed by 0 bases and V by 6 bases; bases with no gene match: 4. The CDR3 has 14 residues. CDR1 is LGHNA, CDR2 YNFKEQ, per germline.

This chain links TRBV28 with TRBJ1-2, with D perhaps matching TRBD1 (5 bases). The germline V gene has CDR1 MDHEN and CDR2 SYDVKM. V was trimmed by 1 base and J by 0 bases, leaving 9 bases between them. The CDR3 totals 15 residues. The CDR3 protein is CASSLYRQANYGYTF. In nucleotides, the CDR3 is TGTGCCAGCAGTTTATACAGGCAAGCTAACTATGGCTACACCTTC.

This clone was seen once. This chain joins TRBV19 and TRBJ2-3; 8 bases are a match to TRBD2. Trimming took 5 bases from V and 0 from J; bases not matched to a gene: 7. This CDR3 region has 16 residues. Germline lookup yields CDR1 LNHDA and CDR2 SQIVND (reference sequence). CDR3 DNA sequence: TGTGCCAGTAGTTTATTAGCGGGAACTAGCACAGATACGCAGTATTTT. Its protein is CASSLLAGTSTDTQYF.

This clone was observed a few times. The chain links TRBV18 to TRBJ1-5; D ambiguous. From germline, CDR1 is KGHSH and CDR2 LQKENI. The CDR3 length is 13 residues. V was pared by 5 bases and J by 2 bases, with 7 bases between. The DNA for the CDR3 is TGTGCCAGCTCATCAGATCGCAATCAGCCCCAGCATTTT. This sequence encodes CASSSDRNQPQHF.

The chain has TRBV18 and TRBJ2-7, with unresolved D. V gave up 2 bases and J gave up 5 bases, with 10 bases separating them. Germline CDR1 and CDR2: KGHSH and LQKENI. The CDR3 is 13 residues long. The CDR3 coding sequence is TGTGCCAGCTCACCAGGAGTTACGGACGAGCAGTACTTC. Translated, it gives CASSPGVTDEQYF.

The chain recombines TRBV30 with TRBJ1-1; the D is unclear. Trimming took off 4 bases at V and 1 base at J, with 7 bases between the two ends. The CDR3 has 12 amino acids. Germline V gene data show CDR1 as GTSNPN and CDR2 as SVGIG (reference sequence). Written as DNA, the CDR3 is TGTGCCTGGAACGACGGGAACACTGAAGCTTTCTTT. The encoded protein is CAWNDGNTEAFF.

The chain combines TRBV19 with TRBJ1-6; tentative D call: TRBD1 (6 bases). The V gene's germline CDR1 is LNHDA and CDR2 SQIVND (reference sequence). The length of the CDR3 is 15 residues. V dropped 7 bases and J dropped 4 bases, with 14 bases sitting between them. The CDR3 loop reads CASTPEGGYNSPLHF. DNA of the CDR3: TGTGCCAGTACTCCTGAGGGGGGTTATAATTCACCCCTCCACTTT.

The chain links TRBV7-9 to TRBJ1-1; D gene ambiguous. The V gene's germline CDR1 is SEHNR and CDR2 FQNEAQ (reference sequence). V lost 5 bases and J 0 bases, leaving 4 bases between the germline ends. The CDR3 runs 12 residues. The CDR3 here is CASSPMNTEAFF. The DNA of the CDR3 is TGTGCCAGCAGCCCTATGAACACTGAAGCTTTCTTT.

The CDR3 loop is CASSPLRTGRVHNEQFF. The CDR3 DNA reads as TGTGCCAGCAGTCCCCTCCGGACAGGGAGGGTCCACAATGAGCAGTTCTTC. This chain uses TRBV27 with TRBJ2-1, with a possible D match to TRBD1 (8 bases). This CDR3 has 17 amino acids. V shed 5 bases and J shed 5 bases, with 22 bases lying between them. Germline lookup yields CDR1 MNHEY and CDR2 SMNVEV (reference sequence).

This chain connects TRBV5-1 to TRBJ1-1, with D possibly TRBD1 on 5 matching bases. V gave up 1 base and J gave up 3 bases, with 13 bases separating them. This CDR3 spans 15 amino acids. Germline-derived CDR1 and CDR2 are SGHRS and YFSETQ. The chain's CDR3 is CASSLQGRGDTEAFF. CDR3 nucleotides: TGCGCCAGCAGCTTGCAGGGCCGAGGAGACACTGAAGCTTTCTTT.

The chain links TRBV5-1 to TRBJ1-6, with D possibly being TRBD1 (5 bases). The CDR3 has 15 residues. Germline CDR1 reads SGHRS; CDR2 reads YFSETQ. V was pared by 1 base and J by 7 bases, with 12 bases between. The CDR3 DNA sequence: TGCGCCAGCAGCTTGCGGAGGGGTGTCAATTCACCCCTCCACTTT. Its translation is CASSLRRGVNSPLHF.

The count of this clone is one. Other DNA variants within this sample encode the same CDR3. The chain links TRBV4-2 to TRBJ2-5; D is uncertain. The CDR3 covers 12 residues. In germline, CDR1 is LGHNA, CDR2 YNFKEQ. Trimming took 0 bases from V and 4 from J, leaving 3 bases between them. The CDR3 nucleotides read TGTGCCAGCAGCCAAGAGGGAGAGACCCAGTACTTC. Residues: CASSQEGETQYF.

The V gene is TRBV2, the J gene TRBJ1-2, with D possibly being TRBD1 (5 bases). The CDR3 contains 13 residues. Trimming left V 6 bases short and J 2 bases short, with 10 bases between. Germline lookup yields CDR1 SNHLY and CDR2 FYNNEI. The DNA of the CDR3 is TGTGCCAGCAGCCGGGGCAGCAACTATGGCTACACCTTC. It yields the protein CASSRGSNYGYTF.

V and J are TRBV10-1 and TRBJ2-7; D not resolved. Germline loops: CDR1 WNHNN, CDR2 SYGVQD (reference sequence). The CDR3 covers 15 residues. V dropped 6 bases and J dropped 1 base, with 16 bases sitting between them. CDR3 amino acids: CASSRHQTSSYEQYF. The CDR3 DNA follows: TGCGCCAGCAGCCGCCATCAGACCTCTTCCTACGAGCAGTACTTC.

This chain joins TRBV27 and TRBJ2-7; D may be TRBD2 (6 bases). The V end was cut by 2 bases, the J end by 2 bases, with 10 bases between. The CDR3 sequence is 14 residues long. Germline loops: CDR1 MNHEY, CDR2 SMNVEV (reference sequence). The CDR3 DNA follows: TGTGCCAGCAGTTTAGGGCCGGGAGCCTACGAGCAGTACTTC. It translates to CASSLGPGAYEQYF.